The clone carrying this T cell receptor (beta chain) was found many times. What it recognizes is unknown. TCR beta CDR3 region amplification was performed from RNA transcripts. Initially, a first-round RT-PCR of the TCR CDR3 employed the HTBI primer set. Via MiXCR, TCRdb re-called the multiplex PCR reads, giving one row per CDR3 protein. The profile covers about 350,000 distinct CDR3 sequences, with 15% to 20% appearing a single time and 15% taken by the ten largest. The record originates from a study of T cells in Graves' hyperthyroidism and ophthalmopathy. Across the study: At the time of initial diagnosis and before any treatment, peripheral blood was collected. Points from the study as a whole: Prediction of ophthalmopathy progression came a median roughly 7.1 months pre-onset.

With 8 bases removed from V and 0 bases from J, the gap between germline ends came to 23 bases. The CDR3 is 18 amino acids. This sequence was found in a woman aged 40 to 50 with Graves' ophthalmopathy. The chain uses TRBV12-3 or TRBV12-4 and TRBJ1-5, with D possibly matching TRBD1 (6 bases). Sequencing input: blood. CDR3 bases: TGTGCCAGCCAGCATCCCCGACCGCAGGGGTATAGCAATCAGCCCCAGCATTTT. It encodes CASQHPRPQGYSNQPQHF.